This TCR beta chain was recovered during a study of T-cell reconstitution after alpha-beta-depleted transplantation in children (dated by TCRdb to about 2016). Regarding the complete study: Using TCR repertoire profiling, the study followed T-cell immune reconstitution in a quantitative way in children after TCRalphabeta/CD19-depleted allogeneic hematopoietic cell transplantation. Broader findings and caveats from the paper: In some patients, high TCRbeta diversity at day 60 was attributed to recipient T cells and intrathymic progenitors that had survived conditioning. Over the following months the frequencies of hyperexpanded clones went down, and after one year T-cell counts and TCRbeta diversity were mostly credited to newly produced T cells. The apparently early recovery of alphabetaT-cell counts about two months after transplant reportedly depended on only several hundred rapidly expanded clones that came from non-depleted graft cells.

This clonotype was found many times. This receptor's antigen is unknown. No much larger clone is present one base from it, and per-base qualities are unavailable. The library relied on PCR. Sequenced using an Illumina HiSeq 2500. Molecular barcoding was employed in the preparation of TCR libraries, with unique molecular identifiers being used to normalize TCRbeta repertoire quantification. TCRdb trimmed the raw reads at Q25, called clones with MiXCR and kept productive beta chains. Here each entry gathers all rows of one CDR3 protein and keeps the most common genes and DNA. The sample has approximately 300,000 distinct CDR3 sequences on record, roughly 7.8% of them singletons. The top ten clones comprise approximately 8.2% of the sample. This specimen's treatment or condition label, interpreted: allogeneic hematopoietic cell transplantation with graft depleted of TCRalphabeta T cells and CD19 B cells. Transplant recipients were children who received TCRalphabeta/CD19-depleted allogeneic hematopoietic cell grafts.

Specimen: peripheral blood, collected 360 days after TCRalphabeta/CD19-depleted stem cell transplant. The TCR sequence derives from a female patient younger than 10 who had a stem cell transplant for Fanconi anemia, so the T cells may come from the graft donor.

The CDR3 protein sequence reads: CASSYLSRGPGELFF. The sequence in DNA is TGTGCCAGCAGTTACCTATCCAGGGGTCCCGGGGAGCTGTTTTTT. Recombination joined TRBV6-5 with TRBJ2-2; TRBD1 is possibly the D segment (6 matching bases). The germline V gene gives CDR1 as MNHEY and CDR2 as SVGAGI. From the cysteine up to the phenylalanine, the CDR3 has a length of 15 residues. The CDR3 DNA has 45 bases and is translated from base 1. Trimming costs V 2 bases and J 6 bases, and their ends lie 13 bases apart.